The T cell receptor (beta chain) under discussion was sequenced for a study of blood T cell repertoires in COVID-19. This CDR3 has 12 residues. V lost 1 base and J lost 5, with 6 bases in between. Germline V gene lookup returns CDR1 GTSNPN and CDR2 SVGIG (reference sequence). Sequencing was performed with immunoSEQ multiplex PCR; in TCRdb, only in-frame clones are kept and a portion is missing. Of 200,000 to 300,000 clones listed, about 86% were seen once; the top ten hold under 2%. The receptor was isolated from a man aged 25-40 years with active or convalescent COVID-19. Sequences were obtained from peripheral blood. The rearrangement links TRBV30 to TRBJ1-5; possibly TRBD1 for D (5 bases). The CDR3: CAWSGQYQPQHF. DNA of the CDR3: TGTGCCTGGAGTGGACAGTATCAGCCCCAGCATTTT.